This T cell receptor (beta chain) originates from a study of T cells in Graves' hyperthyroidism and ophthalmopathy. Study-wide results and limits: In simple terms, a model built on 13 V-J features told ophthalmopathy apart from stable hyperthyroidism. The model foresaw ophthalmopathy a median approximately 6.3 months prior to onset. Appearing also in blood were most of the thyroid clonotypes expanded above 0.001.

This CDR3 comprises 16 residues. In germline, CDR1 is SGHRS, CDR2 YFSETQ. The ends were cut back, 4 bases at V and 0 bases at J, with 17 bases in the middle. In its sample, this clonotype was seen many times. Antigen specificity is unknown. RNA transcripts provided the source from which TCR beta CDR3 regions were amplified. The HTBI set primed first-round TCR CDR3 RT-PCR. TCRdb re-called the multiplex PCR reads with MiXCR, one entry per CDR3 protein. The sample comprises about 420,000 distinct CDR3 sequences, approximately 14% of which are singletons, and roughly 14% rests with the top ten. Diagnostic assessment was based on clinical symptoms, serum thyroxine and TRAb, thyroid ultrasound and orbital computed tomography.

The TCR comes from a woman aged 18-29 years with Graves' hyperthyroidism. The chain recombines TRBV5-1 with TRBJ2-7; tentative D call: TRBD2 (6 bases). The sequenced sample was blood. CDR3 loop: CASSPGGSSSSYEQYF. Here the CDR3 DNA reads TGCGCCAGCAGCCCCGGGGGAAGTTCGAGCTCCTACGAGCAGTACTTC.